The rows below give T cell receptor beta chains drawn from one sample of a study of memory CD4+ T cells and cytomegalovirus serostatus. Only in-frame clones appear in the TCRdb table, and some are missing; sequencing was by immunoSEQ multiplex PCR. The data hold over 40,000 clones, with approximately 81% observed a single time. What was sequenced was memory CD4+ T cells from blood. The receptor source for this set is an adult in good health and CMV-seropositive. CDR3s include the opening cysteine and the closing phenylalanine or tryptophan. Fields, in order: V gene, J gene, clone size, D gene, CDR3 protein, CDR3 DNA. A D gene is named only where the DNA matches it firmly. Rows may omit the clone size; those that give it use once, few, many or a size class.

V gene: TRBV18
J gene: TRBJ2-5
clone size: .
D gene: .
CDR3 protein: CASSPEGETQYF
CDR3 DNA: TGTGCCAGCTCACCAGAGGGGGAGACCCAGTACTTC

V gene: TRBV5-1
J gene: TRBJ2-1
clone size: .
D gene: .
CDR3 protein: CASSLIPQGYNEQFF
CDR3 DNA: TGCGCCAGCAGCTTGATTCCGCAAGGATACAATGAGCAGTTCTTC

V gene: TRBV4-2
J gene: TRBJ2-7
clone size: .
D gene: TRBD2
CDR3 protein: CASSRIGGGTSFPYEQYF
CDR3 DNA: TGTGCCAGCAGCCGAATAGGTGGTGGGACTAGTTTTCCCTACGAGCAGTACTTC

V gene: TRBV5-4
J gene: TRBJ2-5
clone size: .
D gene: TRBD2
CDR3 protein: CASSLTSGDLGDQYF
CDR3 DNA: TGTGCCAGCAGCTTGACTAGCGGGGACCTAGGTGACCAGTACTTC

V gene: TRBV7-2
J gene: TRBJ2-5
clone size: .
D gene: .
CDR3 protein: CASSLPEETQYF
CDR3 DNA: TGTGCCAGCAGCTTACCCGAAGAGACCCAGTACTTC

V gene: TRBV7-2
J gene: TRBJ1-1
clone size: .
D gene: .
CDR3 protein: CASSLGDRPTAEAFF
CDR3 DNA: TGTGCCAGCAGCTTAGGAGATCGTCCGACGGCTGAAGCTTTCTTT

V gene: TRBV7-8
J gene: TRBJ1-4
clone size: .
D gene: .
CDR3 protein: CASSLGVTDEKLFF
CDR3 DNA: TGTGCCAGCAGCTTAGGTGTGACGGATGAAAAACTGTTTTTT

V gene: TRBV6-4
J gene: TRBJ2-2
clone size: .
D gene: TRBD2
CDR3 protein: CASSVGTTNTGELFF
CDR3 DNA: TGTGCCAGCAGTGTTGGGACTACGAACACCGGGGAGCTGTTTTTT

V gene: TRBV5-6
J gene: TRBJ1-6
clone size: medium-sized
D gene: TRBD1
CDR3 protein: CASSRGTASNSPLHF
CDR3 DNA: TGTGCCAGCAGCCGGGGGACAGCCTCGAATTCACCCCTCCACTTT

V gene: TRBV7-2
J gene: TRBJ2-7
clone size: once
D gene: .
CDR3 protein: CASRGRETYEQYF
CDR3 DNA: TGTGCCAGCAGGGGACGGGAAACCTACGAGCAGTACTTC

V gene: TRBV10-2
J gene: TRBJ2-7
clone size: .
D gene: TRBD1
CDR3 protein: CASSESLDRSYEQYF
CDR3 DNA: TGCGCCAGCAGTGAGTCGTTGGACAGGTCCTACGAGCAGTACTTC

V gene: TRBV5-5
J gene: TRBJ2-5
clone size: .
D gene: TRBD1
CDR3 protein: CASSLRDRGLGETQYF
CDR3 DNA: TGTGCCAGCAGCCTACGGGACAGGGGATTGGGTGAGACCCAGTACTTC

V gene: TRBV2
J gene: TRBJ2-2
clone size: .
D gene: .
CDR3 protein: CASSARTAHTGELFF
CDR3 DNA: TGTGCCAGCAGTGCGCGGACAGCACACACCGGGGAGCTGTTTTTT

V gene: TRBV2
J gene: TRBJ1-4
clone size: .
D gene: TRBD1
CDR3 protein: CASRWDRSTNEKLFF
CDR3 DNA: TGTGCCAGCAGGTGGGACAGATCAACTAATGAAAAACTGTTTTTT

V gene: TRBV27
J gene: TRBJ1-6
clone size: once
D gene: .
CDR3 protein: CASSLSFYSPLHF
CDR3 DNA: TGTGCCAGCAGTTTATCGTTTTATTCACCCCTCCACTTT

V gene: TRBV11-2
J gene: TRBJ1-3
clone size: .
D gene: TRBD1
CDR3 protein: CASSSAREGARGNTIYF
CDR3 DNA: TGTGCCAGCAGCTCCGCCAGGGAGGGGGCGAGGGGAAACACCATATATTTT

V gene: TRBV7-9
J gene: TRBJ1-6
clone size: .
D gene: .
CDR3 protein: CASSRGQHSPLHF
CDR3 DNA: TGTGCCAGCAGCAGAGGACAGCATTCACCCCTCCACTTT

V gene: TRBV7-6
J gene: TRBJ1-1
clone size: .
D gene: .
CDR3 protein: CASSPQGYDTEAFF
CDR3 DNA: TGTGCCAGCAGCCCCCAGGGGTACGACACTGAAGCTTTCTTT

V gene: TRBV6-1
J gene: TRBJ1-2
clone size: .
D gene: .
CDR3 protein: CASSEGPGLYDGYTF
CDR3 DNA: TGTGCCAGCAGCGAGGGACCAGGGTTGTATGATGGCTACACCTTC

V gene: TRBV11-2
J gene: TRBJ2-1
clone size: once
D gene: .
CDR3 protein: CASSSNVGLRRNEQFF
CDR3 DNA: TGTGCCAGCAGCTCAAATGTTGGTCTTCGCCGAAATGAGCAGTTCTTC

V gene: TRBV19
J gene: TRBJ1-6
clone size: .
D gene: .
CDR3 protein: CASSIGTNGDSPLHF
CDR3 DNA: TGTGCCAGTAGTATTGGGACAAATGGAGATTCACCCCTCCACTTT

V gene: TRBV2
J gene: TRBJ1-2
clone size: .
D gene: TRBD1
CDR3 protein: CASSYTTGNGYTF
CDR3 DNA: TGTGCCAGCAGCTATACGACAGGGAATGGCTACACCTTC

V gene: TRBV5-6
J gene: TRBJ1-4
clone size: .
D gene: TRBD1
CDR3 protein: CASSFRQGGATNEKLFF
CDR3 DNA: TGTGCCAGCAGCTTCCGACAGGGAGGCGCAACTAATGAAAAACTGTTTTTT